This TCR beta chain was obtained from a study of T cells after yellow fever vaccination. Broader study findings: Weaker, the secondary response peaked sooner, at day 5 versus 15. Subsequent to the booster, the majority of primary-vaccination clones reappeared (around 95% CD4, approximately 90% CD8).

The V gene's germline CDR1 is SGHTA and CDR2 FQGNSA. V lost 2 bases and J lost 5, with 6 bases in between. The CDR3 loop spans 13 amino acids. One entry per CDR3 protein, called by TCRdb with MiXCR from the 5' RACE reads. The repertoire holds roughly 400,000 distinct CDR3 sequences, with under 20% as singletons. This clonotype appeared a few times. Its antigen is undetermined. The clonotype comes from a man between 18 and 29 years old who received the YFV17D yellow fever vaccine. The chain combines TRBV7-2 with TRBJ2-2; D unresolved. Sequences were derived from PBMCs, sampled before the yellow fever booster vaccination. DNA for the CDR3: TGTGCCAGCAGCTTAAACCCGACCGGGGAGCTGTTTTTT. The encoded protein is CASSLNPTGELFF.